The following is a T cell receptor (beta chain) sequence with its context. Its antigen remains unknown. Treatment meaning: approximately 10-day PBMC culture with coronavirus spike peptide pools or control peptides (ViraFEST assay). Cell culture was performed with two million PBMCs per well in the presence of approximately 9.4 IU/ml IL-2 and 7.5 to 10 ug/ml peptide pools. Sequenced with the Oncomine TCR Beta short-read assay was DNA taken from cultured CD4+ T cells. TCRdb processed the PCR reads anew with MiXCR; each CDR3 protein has one entry. The sample has about 18,000 distinct CDR3 sequences, about half seen once. The record originates from a study of vaccination and CD4 T cells after COVID-19. The overall study: The interval from dose two to post-vaccine sampling had a median of 72 days, and it ranged from 14 to 241.

The V and J ends lost 3 bases and 4 bases, in that order; junction bases with no gene match: 4. Germline lookup yields CDR1 SEHNR and CDR2 FQNEAQ (reference sequence). The CDR3 sequence is 15 residues long. This clonotype was sampled from a human donor who had recovered from COVID-19. The chain recombines TRBV7-9 with TRBJ1-2, with TRBD1 matching 11 bases. Sequencing was performed on CD4+ T cells from blood, cultured in vitro, taken before SARS-CoV-2 vaccination. CDR3 residues: CASSLGDRGSYGYTF. The CDR3 nucleotides read TGTGCCAGCAGCTTGGGGGACAGGGGGTCCTATGGCTACACCTTC.